This T cell receptor (beta chain) was identified during a study of shared clonotypes between healthy human individuals. Notes on the study in general: Non-shared clonotypes displayed generation probabilities falling below those of clonotypes present in all four donors. Inspection by rarefaction showed sorted-subset sequencing to be incomplete despite large depth.

Germline loops: CDR1 SGHTA, CDR2 FQGNSA. J lost 12 bases, V lost 5 bases, and 8 bases had no gene match. This CDR3 contains 15 residues. This clone was observed once. Its antigen is unknown. Data came from immunoSEQ multiplex PCR; TCRdb stores just in-frame clones and leaves some out. The table has more than 900,000 clones, approximately 80% seen once. The sequence derives from a man between 18 and 35 years old in good health. Some clones in this sample may be carry-over from other donors' samples. V usage is TRBV7-2 and J usage is TRBJ2-1; TRBD2 aligns across 15 bases. Sequences were obtained from memory CD4+ T cells from PBMCs. The subset denotes: CD45RA-negative fraction. DNA of the CDR3: TGTGCCAGCAGCCTCGGGACTAGCGGGAGGTTACGGCAGTTCTTC. Encoded protein: CASSLGTSGRLRQFF.